One and the same sample provided the 16 T cell receptor beta chains below, sequenced in a study of control samples from healthy donors and cancer patients (dated by TCRdb to the early 2020s). Receptor amplification or capture employed the immunoSEQ multiplex PCR assay. TCRdb obtained this table from immuneACCESS and retained in-frame rearrangements with V and J assigned. These tables miss some clones; where compared with another copy, unresolved V genes account for less than half of the shortfall, and the remainder is unexplained. This sample has more than 95,000 clones in its table, and about 90% of those were observed once. The ten largest clones represent 1.5% to 2% of the sample. Sequenced: blood. These TCRs come from a man between 18 and 29 years old in good health.

The V call is TRBV13, the J call TRBJ1-6; D is undetermined. The CDR3 contains 16 residues. Looked up from germline, CDR1 is PRHDT and CDR2 is FYEKMQ (reference sequence). Between the trimmed V and J ends, which lost 0 bases and 0 bases, there was a span of 6 bases. The CDR3 reads CASSLGRSSYNSPLHF. The CDR3 DNA follows: TGTGCCAGCAGCTTAGGCCGGAGCTCCTATAATTCACCCCTCCACTTT.

The chain is built from TRBV7-7 and TRBJ2-3; TRBD1 or TRBD2 may be the D gene (6 bases each). Germline assignment: CDR1 SSHAT and CDR2 FNYEAQ (reference sequence). The CDR3 consists of 11 residues. The CDR3 region has the DNA TGTGCTAGCGGCCCGGGACACTTGCAGTATTTT. Its protein is CASGPGHLQYF.

A single count supports this clone. The rearrangement joins TRBV7-3 to TRBJ2-1, with D perhaps TRBD1 or TRBD2 (5 bases each). There are 15 residues in the CDR3. CDR1 and CDR2 from the germline V gene are SGHTA and FQGTGA. Between the trimmed V and J ends, which lost 2 bases and 2 bases, there was a span of 10 bases. CDR3 DNA: TGTGCCAGCAGCTTACAGGGAGAAACCTACAATGAGCAGTTCTTC. Amino acid sequence: CASSLQGETYNEQFF. The variable domain in full, with the rest retrieved from reference TRBV7-3 and TRBJ2-1, is GAGVSQTPSNKVTEKGKYVELRCDPISGHTALYWYRQSLGQGPEFLIYFQGTGAADDSGLPNDRFFAVRPEGSVSTLKIQRTERGDSAVYLCASSLQGETYNEQFFGPGTRLTVL.

The rearrangement joins TRBV9 to TRBJ2-2, with D possibly matching TRBD1 (5 bases). V shed 0 bases and J shed 8 bases, with 5 bases lying between them. The CDR3 sequence is 12 residues long. Germline assignment: CDR1 SGDLS and CDR2 YYNGEE. The CDR3 region is CASSVAGGELFF. CDR3 bases: TGTGCCAGCAGCGTAGCAGGGGGGGAGCTGTTTTTT.

The J gene is TRBJ2-7, the V gene TRBV18; 13 bases match TRBD2. The J call is doubtful: the DNA matches TRBJ2-1 better. The CDR3 is 16 amino acids. Germline V gene data show CDR1 as KGHSH and CDR2 as LQKENI. The chain's CDR3 is CASSLEGLAGYNEQFF. Here the CDR3 DNA reads TGTGCCAGCTCCCTAGAGGGACTAGCGGGGTACAATGAGCAGTTCTTC.

The chain couples TRBV7-6 to TRBJ2-7, with 7 nucleotides matching TRBD1. CDR1 SGHVS and CDR2 FNYEAQ come from the germline V gene. The CDR3 is 16 amino acids. The junction had 9 bases not matched to a gene; V was cut back by 2 bases and J by 2 bases. The DNA for the CDR3 is TGTGCCAGCAGCTTAAATCCAGGGGGTTCTGCCTACGAGCAGTACTTC. This codes for CASSLNPGGSAYEQYF.

This clone occurred a few times. This sequence joins TRBV5-1 and TRBJ2-7, with 8 nucleotides matching TRBD2. This CDR3 has 14 residues. The V and J ends lost 3 bases and 4 bases, in that order; junction bases with no gene match: 6. Germline values: CDR1 SGHRS, CDR2 YFSETQ. The CDR3 DNA is TGCGCCAGCAGCTCGGGAGGGCCGGTGTACGAGCAGTACTTC. Its translation: CASSSGGPVYEQYF.

This rearrangement joins TRBV19 to TRBJ2-7, with 7 bases lining up with TRBD1. CDR1 and CDR2 from the germline V gene are LNHDA and SQIVND (reference sequence). Trimming took 7 bases from V and 0 from J; bases not matched to a gene: 9. The CDR3 totals 15 residues. CDR3 residues: CASKRDSSSSYEQYF. The DNA of the CDR3 is TGTGCCAGTAAACGGGACAGCTCATCCTCCTACGAGCAGTACTTC.

The chain links TRBV29-1 to TRBJ1-3; D gene unclear. The CDR3 is made up of 11 amino acids. The germline V and J ends were trimmed by 3 bases and 4 bases, with 4 bases remaining between them. The V gene's germline CDR1 is SQVTM and CDR2 ANQGSEA. The CDR3 loop is CSVEFGNTIYF. CDR3 coding DNA: TGCAGCGTTGAGTTCGGAAACACCATATATTTT. Using reference TRBV29-1 and TRBJ1-3 for the parts outside the CDR3, the full variable domain is SAVISQKPSRDICQRGTSLTIQCQVDSQVTMMFWYRQQPGQSLTLIATANQGSEATYESGFVIDKFPISRPNLTFSTLTVSNMSPEDSSIYLCSVEFGNTIYFGEGSWLTVV.

The CDR3 DNA reads as TGTGCCAGCAGCTCGAGCGGACAGGGACAATATCAGCCCCAGCATTTT. Translation gives CASSSSGQGQYQPQHF. The chain recombines TRBV5-6 with TRBJ1-5; the match to TRBD1 covers 8 bases. The ends lost 3 bases at V and 5 bases at J; junction bases unmatched: 10. This CDR3 has 16 amino acids. The germline CDR1 and CDR2 sequences are SGHDT and YYEEEE.

This clone was seen only once. The chain is built from TRBV15 and TRBJ2-5; a possible D gene is TRBD2 (7 bases). This CDR3 is 16 amino acids long. The V and J ends lost 2 bases and 2 bases respectively, with 15 bases between them. Germline-derived CDR1 and CDR2 are LNHNV and YYDKDF (reference sequence). The CDR3 bases are TGTGCCACCAGCAGACAGGGGAGGGGTGCTCAAGAGACCCAGTACTTC. Translated: CATSRQGRGAQETQYF.

The chain uses TRBV7-2 and TRBJ2-3, with D possibly TRBD1 on 6 matching bases. The CDR3 totals 16 residues. Per the germline V gene, CDR1 is SGHTA and CDR2 is FQGNSA. V was trimmed by 1 base and J by 1 base, leaving 12 bases between them. Here the CDR3 reads CASSLEPAGGTDTQYF. The DNA of the CDR3 is TGTGCCAGCAGCTTAGAACCGGCAGGGGGCACAGATACGCAGTATTTT.

This clone showed up just once. The rearrangement links TRBV15 to TRBJ2-2; TRBD2 might be the D (5 bases). Germline CDR1 reads LNHNV; CDR2 reads YYDKDF (reference sequence). This CDR3 contains 16 residues. V lost 3 bases and J lost 3, with 14 bases in between. CDR3 in DNA: TGTGCCACCAGCAGTGGCTCAACAGCGGACACCGGGGAGCTGTTTTTT. This encodes CATSSGSTADTGELFF.

This chain joins TRBV20-1 and TRBJ1-5, with D possibly matching TRBD1 (6 bases). The V and J ends lost 5 bases and 7 bases respectively, with 9 bases between them. Per germline, CDR1 DFQATT and CDR2 SNEGSKA (reference sequence). CDR3 length equals 11 residues. CDR3 coding DNA: TGCAGTGCTTTACAGGGCCAGCCCCAGCATTTT. Translating it yields CSALQGQPQHF.

This clone occurred once. The V call is TRBV13, the J call TRBJ2-6, with a weak D call TRBD2 (6 bases). The V gene's germline CDR1 is PRHDT and CDR2 FYEKMQ (reference sequence). The CDR3 is 18 residues long. Trimming pared 2 bases from V and 0 bases from J, leaving 14 bases between. The CDR3 DNA follows: TGTGCCAGCAGCTTATTTTCCGGGAGAACCTCTGGGGCCAACGTCCTGACTTTC. It specifies CASSLFSGRTSGANVLTF.

This clone was recorded only once. V is TRBV12-3 or TRBV12-4 and J is TRBJ2-1; weak D call: TRBD2 (6 bases). The CDR3 extends over 12 amino acids. V dropped 8 bases and J dropped 7 bases, with 12 bases sitting between them. CDR3 residues: CASGGTPNEQFF. In DNA, the CDR3 is TGTGCCAGCGGAGGGACTCCGAATGAGCAGTTCTTC.